A selection of T cell receptor beta chains follows, all from one sample in a study of T cell clones after liver transplantation. Profiled with immunoSEQ multiplex PCR; TCRdb holds only in-frame clones, not every one. The data show 20,000 to 25,000 clones, approximately 80% seen once. Here the sequenced sample was CD8+ T cells from blood, taken 52 to 60 months after liver transplant. The source of these receptors is a human patient who received a liver transplant. Some T cells may be provided by the graft donor. Both conserved end residues are part of each CDR3. A D gene is named only where the DNA matches it firmly. Part of the rows lack a size; the others show once, few, many or a class for expanded clones.

D gene: .; J gene: TRBJ1-1; V gene: TRBV27; clone size: .; CDR3 DNA: TGTGCCAGCAGAGTTAGGGCTATGAACACTGAAGCTTTCTTT; CDR3 protein: CASRVRAMNTEAFF
D gene: TRBD1; J gene: TRBJ2-7; V gene: TRBV9; clone size: .; CDR3 DNA: TGTGCCAGCAGCGTAGACCAGGGGGCTTACGAGCAGTACTTC; CDR3 protein: CASSVDQGAYEQYF
D gene: .; J gene: TRBJ2-7; V gene: TRBV4-1; clone size: .; CDR3 DNA: TGCGCCAGCAGCCAAGAAGGTAACCGACCCTACGAGCAGTACTTC; CDR3 protein: CASSQEGNRPYEQYF
D gene: TRBD1; J gene: TRBJ2-1; V gene: TRBV19; clone size: .; CDR3 DNA: TGTGCCAGTAGTATTTCGACAGGGAGAGGGTCCTACAATGAGCAGTTCTTC; CDR3 protein: CASSISTGRGSYNEQFF
D gene: .; J gene: TRBJ1-1; V gene: TRBV6-5; clone size: .; CDR3 DNA: TGTGCCAGCAGGGAATACAGCACTGAAGCTTTCTTT; CDR3 protein: CASREYSTEAFF
D gene: .; J gene: TRBJ1-1; V gene: TRBV19; clone size: .; CDR3 DNA: TGTGCCAGTAGTATTAATTTAGGGTGGATGGGGGCTGAAGCTTTCTTT; CDR3 protein: CASSINLGWMGAEAFF
D gene: .; J gene: TRBJ1-5; V gene: TRBV7-3; clone size: .; CDR3 DNA: TGTGCCAGCAGCCACGGGGGGAATCAGCCCCAGCATTTT; CDR3 protein: CASSHGGNQPQHF
D gene: .; J gene: TRBJ2-4; V gene: TRBV10-1; clone size: .; CDR3 DNA: TGCGCCAGCAGTGAGGGACTAGCCAAAAACATTCAGTACTTC; CDR3 protein: CASSEGLAKNIQYF
D gene: .; J gene: TRBJ2-7; V gene: TRBV9; clone size: .; CDR3 DNA: TGTGCCAGCAGCGTGAACAGGGTTCCCTACGAGCAGTACTTC; CDR3 protein: CASSVNRVPYEQYF
D gene: TRBD1; J gene: TRBJ1-2; V gene: TRBV4-2; clone size: .; CDR3 DNA: TGTGCCAGCATCCAGGACAGGGGCAACTATGGCTACACCTTC; CDR3 protein: CASIQDRGNYGYTF
D gene: .; J gene: TRBJ2-1; V gene: TRBV2; clone size: .; CDR3 DNA: TGTGCCAGCAGTGAACACAGGGATTACAATGAGCAGTTCTTC; CDR3 protein: CASSEHRDYNEQFF
D gene: TRBD1; J gene: TRBJ1-1; V gene: TRBV28; clone size: .; CDR3 DNA: TGTGCCAGCAGTACCCAGGGGGCTGTGAACACTGAAGCTTTCTTT; CDR3 protein: CASSTQGAVNTEAFF
D gene: TRBD1; J gene: TRBJ2-1; V gene: TRBV14; clone size: .; CDR3 DNA: TGTGCCAGCCAGGGACAGCTACACAATGAGCAGTTCTTC; CDR3 protein: CASQGQLHNEQFF
D gene: .; J gene: TRBJ2-7; V gene: TRBV4-1; clone size: .; CDR3 DNA: TGCGCCAGCAGCCAAGGGGCAGGGACCACCTACGAGCAGTACTTC; CDR3 protein: CASSQGAGTTYEQYF
D gene: .; J gene: TRBJ1-1; V gene: TRBV7-9; clone size: .; CDR3 DNA: TGTGCCAGCAGCCCCCTGGGGGCTAGGGACACTGAAGCTTTCTTT; CDR3 protein: CASSPLGARDTEAFF
D gene: TRBD1; J gene: TRBJ1-3; V gene: TRBV6-1; clone size: few; CDR3 DNA: TGTGCCAGCAGTCCTTCGGGACAGGGAAACACCATATATTTT; CDR3 protein: CASSPSGQGNTIYF
D gene: .; J gene: TRBJ2-1; V gene: TRBV19; clone size: .; CDR3 DNA: TGTGCCAGTGCCCCCGGGGGGCTTTACAATGAGCAGTTCTTC; CDR3 protein: CASAPGGLYNEQFF
D gene: TRBD1; J gene: TRBJ2-7; V gene: TRBV4-1; clone size: .; CDR3 DNA: TGCGCCAGCAGCCAATTCACCGGGACAGGGGTGTACGAGCAGTACTTC; CDR3 protein: CASSQFTGTGVYEQYF
D gene: TRBD1; J gene: TRBJ2-7; V gene: TRBV28; clone size: .; CDR3 DNA: TGTGCCAGCAGTTTCGCGACAGGGGGCTCCTACGAGCAGTACTTC; CDR3 protein: CASSFATGGSYEQYF
D gene: TRBD2; J gene: TRBJ2-5; V gene: TRBV27; clone size: once; CDR3 DNA: TGTGCCAGCAGTCCCTGGACTAGCTCCAGCCAAGAGACCCAGTACTTC; CDR3 protein: CASSPWTSSSQETQYF
D gene: .; J gene: TRBJ1-1; V gene: TRBV7-8; clone size: many; CDR3 DNA: TGTGCCAGCAGCTTACGTGAGGGTCACCGCCCTAACACTGAAGCTTTCTTT; CDR3 protein: CASSLREGHRPNTEAFF
D gene: .; J gene: TRBJ2-7; V gene: TRBV27; clone size: .; CDR3 DNA: TGTGCCAGCAGTTTAATCCCGGGGGCCTACGAGCAGTACTTC; CDR3 protein: CASSLIPGAYEQYF
D gene: .; J gene: TRBJ2-5; V gene: TRBV6-5; clone size: .; CDR3 DNA: TGTGCCAGCAGTTCGATCCCACAGGGAAGAGAGACCCAGTACTTC; CDR3 protein: CASSSIPQGRETQYF
D gene: .; J gene: TRBJ1-5; V gene: TRBV27; clone size: .; CDR3 DNA: TGTGCCAGCAGTTTATCTCAGGGTGACAATCAGCCCCAGCATTTT; CDR3 protein: CASSLSQGDNQPQHF
D gene: TRBD2; J gene: TRBJ2-1; V gene: TRBV7-9; clone size: .; CDR3 DNA: TGTGCCAGCAGACTACCGGGACTACACCAAAGGAATGAGCAGTTCTTC; CDR3 protein: CASRLPGLHQRNEQFF
D gene: .; J gene: TRBJ2-7; V gene: TRBV19; clone size: .; CDR3 DNA: TGTGCCAGTAGCTCCAATCCCGGCACATCGGAGCAGTACTTC; CDR3 protein: CASSSNPGTSEQYF
D gene: TRBD2; J gene: TRBJ2-1; V gene: TRBV7-6; clone size: .; CDR3 DNA: TGTGCCAGCGCAGTAGCGGGGGGTTACAATGAGCAGTTCTTC; CDR3 protein: CASAVAGGYNEQFF
D gene: TRBD1; J gene: TRBJ1-1; V gene: TRBV6-5; clone size: .; CDR3 DNA: TGTGCCAGCAGTCTACAGGGGTCGGGAGCTTTCTTT; CDR3 protein: CASSLQGSGAFF
D gene: .; J gene: TRBJ1-2; V gene: TRBV12-1; clone size: .; CDR3 DNA: TGTGCCAGCAGCTTTGCCGGACAGGGACGACCCTATGGCTACACCTTC; CDR3 protein: CASSFAGQGRPYGYTF
D gene: .; J gene: TRBJ1-6; V gene: TRBV28; clone size: .; CDR3 DNA: TGTGCCAGCAGCCCCATTCGAGGGGCGGATTCACCCCTCCACTTT; CDR3 protein: CASSPIRGADSPLHF
D gene: TRBD2; J gene: TRBJ2-7; V gene: TRBV29-1; clone size: .; CDR3 DNA: TGCAGCATCACCGGGACTAGCGGGTACGAGCAGTACTTC; CDR3 protein: CSITGTSGYEQYF
D gene: TRBD2; J gene: TRBJ2-1; V gene: TRBV4-1; clone size: few; CDR3 DNA: TGCGCCAGCAGCCGCCGGCTAGCGGGGGTGGACAATGAGCAGTTCTTC; CDR3 protein: CASSRRLAGVDNEQFF
D gene: TRBD1; J gene: TRBJ2-7; V gene: TRBV19; clone size: once; CDR3 DNA: TGTGCCAGTAAGCCGGGACAGGGCTCCTACGAGCAGTACTTC; CDR3 protein: CASKPGQGSYEQYF
D gene: .; J gene: TRBJ2-1; V gene: TRBV7-6; clone size: .; CDR3 DNA: TGTGCCAGCAGCTGGCCCCAAGGGGAGTCCCACAATGAGCAGTTCTTC; CDR3 protein: CASSWPQGESHNEQFF
D gene: .; J gene: TRBJ2-7; V gene: TRBV7-6; clone size: .; CDR3 DNA: TGTGCCAGCAGCTTGGAGACCACCTCCTACGAGCAGTACTTC; CDR3 protein: CASSLETTSYEQYF
D gene: .; J gene: TRBJ2-7; V gene: TRBV28; clone size: .; CDR3 DNA: TGTGCCAGCAGTTTACGAGGCTCCTACGAGCAGTACTTC; CDR3 protein: CASSLRGSYEQYF
D gene: .; J gene: TRBJ2-7; V gene: TRBV11-2; clone size: once; CDR3 DNA: TGTGCCAGCAGCTTTCGACTGAACTACGAGCAGTACTTC; CDR3 protein: CASSFRLNYEQYF
D gene: .; J gene: TRBJ2-2; V gene: TRBV7-9; clone size: .; CDR3 DNA: TGTGCCAGACTACTAGCCTCCGGGGAGCTGTTTTTT; CDR3 protein: CARLLASGELFF
D gene: TRBD2; J gene: TRBJ2-3; V gene: TRBV7-8; clone size: .; CDR3 DNA: TGTGCCAGCAGCCGCCAGGCTAGCGGGGGAACAGATACGCAGTATTTT; CDR3 protein: CASSRQASGGTDTQYF
D gene: TRBD2; J gene: TRBJ2-5; V gene: TRBV25-1; clone size: .; CDR3 DNA: TGTGCCAGCAGTGAACGGGGGGGGAGGGAGACCCAGTACTTC; CDR3 protein: CASSERGGRETQYF
D gene: TRBD1; J gene: TRBJ2-7; V gene: TRBV10-2; clone size: .; CDR3 DNA: TGCGCCAGCAGTAGCCGGGACAGGGGATTTTACGAGCAGTACTTC; CDR3 protein: CASSSRDRGFYEQYF
D gene: TRBD2; J gene: TRBJ2-2; V gene: TRBV19; clone size: .; CDR3 DNA: TGTGCCAGTAGTGTAACTAGCGGGGGAGTCTACACCGGGGAGCTGTTTTTT; CDR3 protein: CASSVTSGGVYTGELFF
D gene: .; J gene: TRBJ2-3; V gene: TRBV6-5; clone size: .; CDR3 DNA: TGTGCCAGCAGTAAATTGGAGGGGGGCACAGATACGCAGTATTTT; CDR3 protein: CASSKLEGGTDTQYF
D gene: .; J gene: TRBJ1-2; V gene: TRBV19; clone size: .; CDR3 DNA: TGTGCCAGTAGTATATCGGAGGGGTACTATGGCTACACCTTC; CDR3 protein: CASSISEGYYGYTF
D gene: TRBD2; J gene: TRBJ2-5; V gene: TRBV7-8; clone size: .; CDR3 DNA: TGTGCCAGCAGCTTAGTTCCTAGCGGGCAAGAGACCCAGTACTTC; CDR3 protein: CASSLVPSGQETQYF
D gene: .; J gene: TRBJ1-4; V gene: TRBV19; clone size: .; CDR3 DNA: TGTGCCAGTAGTGAAATGGCGGGCTTAAGGGAAAAACTGTTTTTT; CDR3 protein: CASSEMAGLREKLFF
D gene: .; J gene: TRBJ2-2; V gene: TRBV10-2; clone size: .; CDR3 DNA: TGCGCCAGCAGTGAACTGCTACTAGGAGGCGTCGACACCGGGGAGCTGTTTTTT; CDR3 protein: CASSELLLGGVDTGELFF
D gene: .; J gene: TRBJ1-1; V gene: TRBV9; clone size: .; CDR3 DNA: TGTGCCAGCAGCGTGGGACGCCCGGGGACTGAAGCTTTCTTT; CDR3 protein: CASSVGRPGTEAFF
D gene: .; J gene: TRBJ1-1; V gene: TRBV11-2; clone size: .; CDR3 DNA: TGTGCCAGCAGTCTCCCCGAAATGGGGGGGAACACTGAAGCTTTCTTT; CDR3 protein: CASSLPEMGGNTEAFF
D gene: .; J gene: TRBJ2-2; V gene: TRBV9; clone size: .; CDR3 DNA: TGTGCCAGCAGCGTAGCTGAGGGGCTTACGAACACCGGGGAGCTGTTTTTT; CDR3 protein: CASSVAEGLTNTGELFF
D gene: TRBD1; J gene: TRBJ1-1; V gene: TRBV27; clone size: .; CDR3 DNA: TGTGCCAGCAGTGCGACAGGGGAAAACACTGAAGCTTTCTTT; CDR3 protein: CASSATGENTEAFF
D gene: .; J gene: TRBJ2-2; V gene: TRBV5-6; clone size: many; CDR3 DNA: TGTGCCAGCAGCTTGGACAGGGTTACCGGGGAGCTGTTTTTT; CDR3 protein: CASSLDRVTGELFF
D gene: .; J gene: TRBJ2-2; V gene: TRBV6-1; clone size: .; CDR3 DNA: TGTGCCAGCACGCACAGGGTTACCACCGGGGAGCTGTTTTTT; CDR3 protein: CASTHRVTTGELFF